This record looks at one TCR beta chain sequence and its context. The entry originates in a study of cytomegalovirus exposure and HLA in healthy donors. Vbeta (60) and Jbeta (13) primers were used in the PCR. Per the authors' pipeline: Later, tens of millions of unique TCR beta chains were counted in an analysis, and approximately 10 million of them were shared. Here immunoSEQ multiplex PCR was the method, and the copy in TCRdb shows in-frame clones only, minus some. V and J calls and clone size are copied from that table; D and trimming were computed from the DNA. Among about 160,000 clones listed, approximately 80% were seen once. Healthy bone marrow donors made up the donors. The study sampled nominally healthy donors, though unrecorded immune exposures were likely. V was pared by 4 bases and J by 11 bases, with 9 bases of the junction left unmatched. The CDR3 consists of 13 residues. Germline loops: CDR1 SGHTA, CDR2 FQGTGA.

This sequence joins TRBV7-3 and TRBJ2-5; the match to TRBD1 covers 8 bases. This TCR was sampled from a man in his fifties in good health and CMV-seropositive. The sample consisted of PBMCs. The CDR3 sequence is CASSSQGAREQYF. CDR3 bases: TGTGCCAGCAGCTCCCAGGGGGCTCGGGAGCAGTACTTC. Complete variable domain (other parts from reference TRBV7-3 and TRBJ2-5): GAGVSQTPSNKVTEKGKYVELRCDPISGHTALYWYRQSLGQGPEFLIYFQGTGAADDSGLPNDRFFAVRPEGSVSTLKIQRTERGDSAVYLCASSSQGAREQYFGPGTRLLVL.